What follows describes a single TCR beta chain. This entry belongs to a study of blood T cell repertoires in COVID-19. Study information: Specimens from acute and convalescent COVID-19 originated in the United States, Italy and Spain. Sources were T cells, B-cell-depleted T cells, or PBMCs; the material itself was cDNA or gDNA.

In the authors' methods: The assay estimated nucleated cells by amplifying reference gene primers. Assay used: immunoSEQ multiplex PCR; TCRdb lists only in-frame clones, some missing. V, J and clone size were drawn from that table, and D and trimming were deduced from the DNA. The sample has more than 35,000 clones, approximately 80% seen once. V gave up 4 bases and J gave up 5 bases; unmatched junction bases: 4. Germline CDR1 KGHDR, CDR2 SFDVKD. This CDR3 region has 14 residues. The sample was peripheral blood. This receptor was obtained from a man in his fifties with active or convalescent COVID-19. This chain joins TRBV24-1 and TRBJ2-7; 10 bases fit TRBD1. CDR3 coding DNA: TGTGCCACCAGTGACCCGACAGGGGGCCACGAGCAGTACTTC. Translated, it gives CATSDPTGGHEQYF.